The clone carrying this T cell receptor beta chain was recorded at least ten times. Its antigen is still unknown. This sample was included in a study of blood T cells in healthy people across ages. The authors ran a second PCR of roughly 6 to 12 cycles using a sample-barcoded 5' primer and a J-beta primer mix. TCRdb reanalysed the 5' RACE reads using MiXCR and keeps one entry per CDR3 protein. The table lists about 930,000 distinct CDR3 sequences, 25% to 30% of them singletons. The CDR3 sequence is 15 residues long. V was pared by 6 bases and J by 4 bases, with 5 bases of the junction left unmatched. Germline V gene lookup returns CDR1 MNHEY and CDR2 SVGEGT. Points from the study as a whole: One million T cells yielded diversity estimates that were considered underestimates.

This sample also appeared in a second study, on T cells of mothers and their children. As that study records: Barcodes for each sample and 2-4 random nucleotides were added by the M1S primer used in the second PCR.

Sequenced sample: blood. This TCR was recovered from a woman in her 40s in good health. V usage is TRBV6-2 or TRBV6-3 and J usage is TRBJ1-5; TRBD1 matches at 11 bases. In DNA form, the CDR3 reads TGTGCCAGCAGCTCGGGACAGGGGGGTAATCAGCCCCAGCATTTT. Encoded protein: CASSSGQGGNQPQHF.